This T cell receptor (beta chain) was captured in a study of blood T cells in healthy people across ages. Germline loops: CDR1 SGHRS, CDR2 YFSETQ. V lost 4 bases and J lost 0; bases outside the gene matches: 7. The length of the CDR3 is 16 residues. Combining a sample-barcoded 5' primer with a J-beta primer mix, a second PCR ran for 7 to 11 cycles. TCRdb reprocessed the 5' RACE reads via MiXCR and lists one record per CDR3 protein. Among about 1 million distinct CDR3 sequences listed, 25% were seen once. A few counts support this clonotype. Its target is not known. Points from the study as a whole: Significant beta diversity loss was already apparent by age about 42, declining roughly linearly.

Per sample, a minimum of 6.5 million PBMCs were isolated. The same data also contributed to another study, on T cells of mothers and their children.

Sample: blood. The V gene is TRBV5-1, the J gene TRBJ2-3; 8 bases line up with TRBD1. The TCR comes from a girl aged 2-10 years in good health. This chain's CDR3 is CASSKADRASTDTQYF. Written as DNA, the CDR3 is TGCGCCAGCAGCAAAGCGGACAGGGCGAGCACAGATACGCAGTATTTT.